What follows are 21 T cell receptor beta chains derived from one specimen sequenced in a study of identical twins. Via MiXCR, TCRdb re-called the 5' RACE reads, giving one row per CDR3 protein. The sample holds around 1.7 million distinct CDR3 sequences, under 35% seen once. Sequencing input: cord blood. The receptor source for this set is a newborn girl in good health.

The rearrangement uses TRBV5-6 and TRBJ2-2, with 9 bases that match TRBD1. CDR3 size: 16 residues. Germline CDR1 is SGHDT and CDR2 is YYEEEE. V gave up 2 bases and J gave up 3 bases; unmatched junction bases: 5. The CDR3 nucleotides are TGTGCCAGCAGCTTAAGAACAGGGGGCTACACCGGGGAGCTGTTTTTT. Its protein product is CASSLRTGGYTGELFF.

This clonotype was counted between two and nine times. This chain links TRBV20-1 with TRBJ2-5; 16 bases fit TRBD2. The V gene end was trimmed by 5 bases and the J gene end by 0 bases; junction bases not matched to a gene: 6. Looked up from germline, CDR1 is DFQATT and CDR2 is SNEGSKA (reference sequence). The CDR3 spans 17 residues. In DNA form, the CDR3 reads TGCAGTGCTCCCGGGACTAGCGGGGGGGCCGACCAAGAGACCCAGTACTTC. It translates to CSAPGTSGGADQETQYF.

The V gene is TRBV20-1, the J gene TRBJ1-1; D might be TRBD1 (6 bases). Germline V gene lookup returns CDR1 DFQATT and CDR2 SNEGSKA (reference sequence). This CDR3 region has 14 residues. Between the trimmed V and J ends, which lost 2 bases and 1 base, there was a span of 11 bases. CDR3 protein: CSARSGHPNTEAFF. As DNA, the CDR3 is TGCAGTGCTAGATCGGGACACCCGAACACTGAAGCTTTCTTT.

This clonotype has only a few counts. V gene TRBV3-1 combines with J gene TRBJ2-5; 11 bases are a match to TRBD2. CDR3 size: 15 residues. Losses at the gene ends were 6 bases for V and 3 bases for J; bases not matched to a gene: 6. Germline CDR1 reads LGHDT; CDR2 reads YNNKEL (reference sequence). CDR3 protein: CASRTTSGDKETQYF. The CDR3 DNA reads TGTGCCAGCAGGACGACTAGCGGGGACAAAGAGACCCAGTACTTC.

As concerns this clonotype: One end of the junction is discordant with germline, which a read error may explain. This chain joins TRBV28 and TRBJ1-4; 8 bases agree with TRBD1. CDR1 MDHEN and CDR2 SYDVKM come from the germline V gene. The CDR3 extends over 14 amino acids. CDR3 sequence: CASSRTGQYEELFF. CDR3 bases: TGTGCCAGCAGTAGGACAGGGCAATATGAAGAACTGTTTTTT.

The gene calls are TRBV19 and TRBJ2-1; D possibly matches TRBD1 or TRBD2 (5 bases each). This CDR3 has 11 amino acids. In germline, CDR1 is LNHDA, CDR2 SQIVND (reference sequence). Trimming took off 7 bases at V and 9 bases at J, with 10 bases between the two ends. CDR3 region: CASTSTGEQFF. The CDR3, as DNA: TGTGCCAGTACTAGCACAGGTGAGCAGTTCTTC.

The sample holds a few counts of this clonotype. The chain carries TRBV14 and TRBJ1-4, with D hard to call. The V and J ends lost 2 bases and 8 bases respectively, with 15 bases between them. Germline V gives CDR1 SGHDN, CDR2 FVKESK. The CDR3 is 15 residues long. Here the CDR3 reads CASSQLMGSEEKLFF. The CDR3 region has the DNA TGTGCCAGCAGCCAACTTATGGGCAGCGAGGAAAAACTGTTTTTT.

This clonotype has ten or more counts. This sequence joins TRBV9 and TRBJ1-2, with D maybe TRBD1 (5 bases). The CDR3 extends over 14 amino acids. From germline, CDR1 is SGDLS and CDR2 YYNGEE. V dropped 0 bases and J dropped 2 bases, with 8 bases sitting between them. The CDR3 nucleotides are TGTGCCAGCAGCGTAGGTGGGGACAACTATGGCTACACCTTC. Its translation: CASSVGGDNYGYTF.

The V and J genes are TRBV19 and TRBJ1-2; D is ambiguous. CDR1 is LNHDA and CDR2 is SQIVND in the germline V gene (reference sequence). Deletions cut 7 bases from V and 4 bases from J, with 22 bases between. The CDR3 totals 16 residues. The CDR3 DNA reads TGTGCCAGTACTCCACGAGCCGGGTCTAGCACCTATGGCTACACCTTC. This sequence encodes CASTPRAGSSTYGYTF. Looking up the rest from reference TRBV19 and TRBJ1-2 gives the full variable domain: DGGITQSPKYLFRKEGQNVTLSCEQNLNHDAMYWYRQDPGQGLRLIYYSQIVNDFQKGDIAEGYSVSREKKESFPLTVTSAQKNPTAFYLCASTPRAGSSTYGYTFGSGTRLTVV.

The chain is built from TRBV10-3 and TRBJ1-2; 7 nucleotides align to TRBD1. Germline V gene sequence: CDR1 ENHRY, CDR2 SYGVKD. The V segment lost 2 bases and the J segment 4 bases; nucleotides outside the gene matches: 10. This CDR3 contains 16 residues. The CDR3 region has the DNA TGTGCCATCAGTGAGCCCACAGGGGAAAGGGGCTATGGCTACACCTTC. It specifies CAISEPTGERGYGYTF.

This clonotype was seen a handful of times. The chain recombines TRBV24-1 with TRBJ2-4; the D gene could be TRBD1 or TRBD2 (5 bases each). The CDR3 is made up of 14 amino acids. V lost 4 bases and J lost 4, with 10 bases in between. CDR1 KGHDR and CDR2 SFDVKD come from the germline V gene. The CDR3 DNA is TGTGCCACCAGTGAACCGGGACCGAAAAACATTCAGTACTTC. Residues: CATSEPGPKNIQYF.

The chain has TRBV6-5 and TRBJ2-3, with 15 bases that match TRBD2. The CDR3 extends over 16 amino acids. Germline V gene data show CDR1 as MNHEY and CDR2 as SVGAGI. With 6 bases clipped from V and 7 bases from J, the junction kept 8 bases outside the gene matches. CDR3 sequence reads: CASSSRTSGRVNTQYF. Written as DNA, the CDR3 is TGTGCCAGCAGCTCACGGACTAGCGGGAGGGTGAATACGCAGTATTTT.

The chain links TRBV20-1 to TRBJ1-3, with a possible D match to TRBD1 (5 bases). CDR1 is DFQATT, CDR2 SNEGSKA, per germline (reference sequence). CDR3 length: 15 residues. Trimming took 2 bases from V and 4 from J, leaving 15 bases between them. The CDR3: CSARLQGPEGNTIYF. The DNA of the CDR3 is TGCAGTGCTAGACTGCAGGGCCCGGAGGGAAACACCATATATTTT.

This chain uses TRBV24-1 with TRBJ2-1; 12 bases fit TRBD2. V gave up 3 bases and J gave up 9 bases; unmatched junction bases: 11. This CDR3 has 17 amino acids. Per germline, CDR1 KGHDR and CDR2 SFDVKD. The DNA for the CDR3 is TGTGCCACCAGTGATGGACTAGCGGGATCACTTCTGGGTGAGCAGTTCTTC. This codes for CATSDGLAGSLLGEQFF.

Turning to this clonotype: The junction does not match germline at one end; this may be a read error. The chain carries TRBV10-3 and TRBJ2-5; D tentatively fits TRBD1 or TRBD2 (5 bases each). The CDR3 runs to 16 residues. CDR1 and CDR2 from the germline V gene are ENHRY and SYGVKD. Here the CDR3 reads CANSESGLAGRETQYF. For the CDR3, the DNA is TGTGCCAACAGTGAGTCGGGGCTAGCCGGTCGAGAGACCCAGTACTTC.

The J gene is TRBJ2-3, the V gene TRBV6-4; 14 bases map to TRBD2. Trimming took 2 bases from V and 0 from J; bases not matched to a gene: 7. There are 19 residues in the CDR3. The germline CDR1 and CDR2 sequences are MRHNA and SNTAGT. As DNA, the CDR3 is TGTGCCAGCAGTGACCAAGGACTAGCGGGGGGAATTAGCACAGATACGCAGTATTTT. This translates into CASSDQGLAGGISTDTQYF.

The chain has TRBV27 and TRBJ2-3; perhaps TRBD2 as D (6 bases). The ends were cut back, 3 bases at V and 5 bases at J, with 21 bases in the middle. CDR1 and CDR2 (germline): MNHEY, SMNVEV (reference sequence). This CDR3 has 17 residues. CDR3 region: CASSFRPIGGTGDTQYF. As DNA, the CDR3 is TGTGCCAGCAGTTTCCGGCCCATCGGGGGTACGGGAGATACGCAGTATTTT.

J is TRBJ1-6 and V is TRBV20-1, with 9 bases aligning to TRBD1. Germline V gene sequence: CDR1 DFQATT, CDR2 SNEGSKA (reference sequence). This CDR3 region has 16 residues. V dropped 6 bases and J dropped 0; count of bases not matched to a gene: 6. CDR3 region: CSALTGGSSYNSPLHF. The DNA for the CDR3 is TGCAGTGCGCTGACAGGGGGAAGCTCCTATAATTCACCCCTCCACTTT.

The rearrangement joins TRBV20-1 to TRBJ2-7; possible D gene TRBD2, 6 bases. The DNA end is more similar to TRBJ2-5, so the J call may be wrong. CDR3 length: 15 residues. Per the germline V gene, CDR1 is DFQATT and CDR2 is SNEGSKA (reference sequence). CDR3 region: CSARDPGLPRQTQYF. The CDR3, as DNA: TGCAGTGCTAGAGATCCGGGACTTCCAAGACAGACCCAGTACTTC.

This clonotype was found many times. As DNA, the CDR3 is TGTGCCATCAGTGACCCGACCGGACTAGCGCAAGAGACCCAGTACTTC. Its translation is CAISDPTGLAQETQYF. V usage is TRBV10-3 and J usage is TRBJ2-5; 9 bases line up with TRBD2. The germline V gene encodes CDR1 ENHRY and CDR2 SYGVKD. Trimming removed 3 bases from V and 2 bases from J; junction bases left unmatched: 7. The CDR3 covers 16 residues.

The V and J genes are TRBV7-6 and TRBJ1-5, with TRBD1 as a possible D gene (6 bases). V was pared by 5 bases and J by 3 bases, with 17 bases between. The CDR3 spans 16 residues. CDR1 and CDR2 from the germline V gene are SGHVS and FNYEAQ. CDR3 bases: TGTGCCAGCAGCCCAGGGCCCACAGGGTACAATCAGCCCCAGCATTTT. The encoded protein is CASSPGPTGYNQPQHF.